These T cell receptor beta chains were read from a single sample in a study of control samples from healthy donors and cancer patients. Sequencing was performed with immunoSEQ multiplex PCR; in TCRdb, only in-frame clones are kept and a portion is missing. The sample lists roughly 92,000 clones, 70% to 90% occurring once. Sequences were obtained from blood. The receptors come from a woman aged 55-70 years in good health. CDR3s include the opening cysteine and the closing phenylalanine or tryptophan. A D gene is named only where the DNA matches it firmly. Some rows have no size entry. The others give once, few or many, or a class for an expanded clone.

J: TRBJ1-2
size: few
V: TRBV7-8
D: .
length: 13
DNA: TGTGCCAGCAGCTTTAGCAGGGTCTATGGCTACACCTTC
CDR3: CASSFSRVYGYTF

J: TRBJ1-5
size: .
V: TRBV11-2
D: .
length: 13
DNA: TGTGCCAGCAGCTTGGGACGGGATCAGCCCCAGCATTTT
CDR3: CASSLGRDQPQHF

J: TRBJ2-7
size: .
V: TRBV20-1
D: .
length: 11
DNA: TGCAGTGCTTTGGGGGCACTCGAGCAGTACTTC
CDR3: CSALGALEQYF

J: TRBJ2-7
size: .
V: TRBV5-4
D: TRBD2
length: 15
DNA: TGTGCCAGCAGCGGCCCGACTAGCGGGATAAACGAGCAGTACTTC
CDR3: CASSGPTSGINEQYF

J: TRBJ2-1
size: .
V: TRBV18
D: TRBD2
length: 14
DNA: TGTGCCAGCTCACCCTCCGGGACTAGCTATGAGCAGTTCTTC
CDR3: CASSPSGTSYEQFF

J: TRBJ1-6
size: .
V: TRBV27
D: TRBD1
length: 17
DNA: TGTGCCAGCAGTCAAAGGACAGGGGGCTTTTATAATTCACCCCTCCACTTT
CDR3: CASSQRTGGFYNSPLHF

J: TRBJ2-7
size: once
V: TRBV30
D: TRBD1
length: 12
DNA: TGTGCCTGGACCGGGACAGATAGCGAGCAGTACTTC
CDR3: CAWTGTDSEQYF

J: TRBJ2-1
size: .
V: TRBV4-1
D: .
length: 14
DNA: TGCGCCAGCAGCCCGTTAGCGCTAGATGGGGATCTGGTCTTC
CDR3: CASSPLALDGDLVF

J: TRBJ1-2
size: .
V: TRBV5-1
D: TRBD1
length: 13
DNA: TGCGCCAGCAGCTTCGGGACAGGGGATGGCTACACCTTC
CDR3: CASSFGTGDGYTF

J: TRBJ2-3
size: .
V: TRBV28
D: TRBD2
length: 19
DNA: TGTGCCAGCAGTTTCGAGTGGGGGTGGACTAGCGGATCCACAGATACGCAGTATTTT
CDR3: CASSFEWGWTSGSTDTQYF

J: TRBJ2-3
size: .
V: TRBV10-3
D: .
length: 13
DNA: TGTGCCATCAGTGAGTCGTATCAGGACACGCAGTATTTT
CDR3: CAISESYQDTQYF

J: TRBJ2-7
size: .
V: TRBV5-4
D: TRBD2
length: 18
DNA: TGTGCCAGCAGCTTGGGACTAGCGGGAGCCCCTAAGTCCTACGAGCAGTACTTC
CDR3: CASSLGLAGAPKSYEQYF

J: TRBJ1-1
size: .
V: TRBV6-5
D: .
length: 12
DNA: TGTGCCACGAAAGGGGCTTGGACTGAAGCTTTCTTT
CDR3: CATKGAWTEAFF

J: TRBJ1-1
size: .
V: TRBV24-1
D: .
length: 15
DNA: TGTGCCACCAGGGACTCAATCGGGGGGCGGACTGAAGCTTTCTTT
CDR3: CATRDSIGGRTEAFF

J: TRBJ2-5
size: .
V: TRBV27
D: TRBD2
length: 14
DNA: TGTGCCAGCAGTTTGCGGGGGTTGGAGGAGACCCAGTACTTC
CDR3: CASSLRGLEETQYF

J: TRBJ2-7
size: .
V: TRBV29-1
D: .
length: 13
DNA: TGCAGCCTCTGTCAGGGCCAATCCTACGAGCAGTACTTC
CDR3: CSLCQGQSYEQYF

J: TRBJ2-2
size: .
V: TRBV19
D: TRBD1
length: 14
DNA: TGTGCCATTTCGGACAGGCCGAACACCGGGGAGCTGTTTTTT
CDR3: CAISDRPNTGELFF

J: TRBJ2-1
size: once
V: TRBV6-2/TRBV6-3
D: .
length: 11
DNA: TGTGCCAGCAGTCAATGGAATGAGCAGTTCTTC
CDR3: CASSQWNEQFF

J: TRBJ1-1
size: .
V: TRBV5-1
D: .
length: 17
DNA: TGCGCCAGCAGCTTGGTATATCGGTCACAGACGAACACTGAAGCTTTCTTT
CDR3: CASSLVYRSQTNTEAFF

J: TRBJ2-3
size: few
V: TRBV4-2
D: .
length: 12
DNA: TGTGCCAGCAGCCAAAGCACAGATACGCAGTATTTT
CDR3: CASSQSTDTQYF

J: TRBJ1-2
size: .
V: TRBV19
D: .
length: 16
DNA: TGTGCCAGTAGTATAGATATCCAGGGTATCAACTATGGCTACACCTTC
CDR3: CASSIDIQGINYGYTF

J: TRBJ1-1
size: .
V: TRBV5-6
D: .
length: 14
DNA: TGTGCCAGCAGCTTACAACGTCGGGAAACTGAAGCTTTCTTT
CDR3: CASSLQRRETEAFF

J: TRBJ1-5
size: .
V: TRBV10-3
D: .
length: 16
DNA: TGTGCCATCAGTGAGGGGGGGTGGGGGAGCAATCAGCCCCAGCATTTT
CDR3: CAISEGGWGSNQPQHF

J: TRBJ2-3
size: .
V: TRBV5-1
D: .
length: 14
DNA: TGCGCCAGCAGCCAGACTAGTGGCACAGATACGCAGTATTTT
CDR3: CASSQTSGTDTQYF

J: TRBJ1-5
size: .
V: TRBV19
D: .
length: 14
DNA: TGTGCCAGTAGTACGGAGGGGGGGAAACAGCCCCAGCATTTT
CDR3: CASSTEGGKQPQHF

J: TRBJ2-2
size: .
V: TRBV27
D: TRBD2
length: 16
DNA: TGTGCCAGCAGGGGACTAGCGGGAGTGGGAACTGGGGAGCTGTTTTTT
CDR3: CASRGLAGVGTGELFF

J: TRBJ2-3
size: .
V: TRBV6-5
D: .
length: 13
DNA: TGTGCCAGCAGTTTCGACCAGGGAGATACGCAGTATTTT
CDR3: CASSFDQGDTQYF

J: TRBJ2-7
size: .
V: TRBV9
D: .
length: 13
DNA: TGTGCCAGCAGCGTCGGTCCTGGGGACGAGCAGTACTTC
CDR3: CASSVGPGDEQYF

J: TRBJ1-5
size: .
V: TRBV10-3
D: .
length: 13
DNA: TGTGCCATCAGTGAGTTAGGGGTTCAGCCCCAGCATTTT
CDR3: CAISELGVQPQHF

J: TRBJ1-2
size: once
V: TRBV4-1
D: .
length: 17
DNA: TGCGCCCGCAGCCGACGGGACTTAACAGGGCCCCCCATGGGCTACACCTTC
CDR3: CARSRRDLTGPPMGYTF

J: TRBJ1-2
size: .
V: TRBV9
D: TRBD1
length: 17
DNA: TGTGCCAGCAGCGCTAGCTACCGGGACAGGGTCCCCTATGGCTACACCTTC
CDR3: CASSASYRDRVPYGYTF

J: TRBJ2-1
size: .
V: TRBV5-1
D: TRBD2
length: 16
DNA: TGCGCCAGCAGCTTGGCGTTGGCGGGAGGGCCGGATGAGCAGTTCTTC
CDR3: CASSLALAGGPDEQFF

J: TRBJ2-1
size: .
V: TRBV3-1/TRBV3-2
D: TRBD2
length: 15
DNA: TGTGCCAGCAGCCATAGCGGGGGGTCCAACAATGAGCAGTTCTTC
CDR3: CASSHSGGSNNEQFF

J: TRBJ1-4
size: .
V: TRBV5-1
D: .
length: 13
DNA: TGCGCCAGCAGTCGAACCGATCGGGAAAAACTGTTTTTT
CDR3: CASSRTDREKLFF

J: TRBJ1-3
size: .
V: TRBV3-1/TRBV3-2
D: .
length: 16
DNA: TGTGCCAGCAGCTTAAAGGACTGGATCTCTGGAAACACCATATATTTT
CDR3: CASSLKDWISGNTIYF

J: TRBJ1-6
size: few
V: TRBV7-2
D: .
length: 13
DNA: TGTGCCAGCAGCTTGGTAGCGAATTCACCCCTCCACTTT
CDR3: CASSLVANSPLHF

J: TRBJ1-2
size: .
V: TRBV28
D: .
length: 18
DNA: TGTGCCAGCAGCGGTGGGGAGTGGGGAGTAAGTTCACCCTATGGCTACACCTTC
CDR3: CASSGGEWGVSSPYGYTF

J: TRBJ2-7
size: .
V: TRBV28
D: .
length: 11
DNA: TGTGCCAGCAGCAACTCACGGGAGCAGTACTTC
CDR3: CASSNSREQYF

J: TRBJ2-7
size: .
V: TRBV11-3
D: TRBD1
length: 13
DNA: TGTGCCAGCTCCGGACAGGGGACCTACGAGCAGTACTTC
CDR3: CASSGQGTYEQYF

J: TRBJ2-3
size: .
V: TRBV21-1
D: .
length: 19
DNA: TGTGCCAGCAGCGGGCTTAGCGGGGGGCGTCCAGGGAGCACAGATACGCAGTATTTT
CDR3: CASSGLSGGRPGSTDTQYF

J: TRBJ2-1
size: .
V: TRBV3-1/TRBV3-2
D: .
length: 16
DNA: TGTGCCAGCAGCCAACCAGGGTCCTTCTCCTACAATGAGCAGTTCTTC
CDR3: CASSQPGSFSYNEQFF

J: TRBJ2-7
size: .
V: TRBV6-5
D: .
length: 14
DNA: TGTGCCAGCAGTTACAAGGGGAGAATCTACGAGCAGTACTTC
CDR3: CASSYKGRIYEQYF

J: TRBJ2-2
size: .
V: TRBV24-1
D: TRBD1
length: 14
DNA: TGTGCCACCAGTAGGACAGGGGTCACCGGGGAGCTGTTTTTT
CDR3: CATSRTGVTGELFF

J: TRBJ1-5
size: .
V: TRBV28
D: .
length: 13
DNA: TGTGCCACCCTAGAGGGGGGGTTTCAGCCCCAGCATTTT
CDR3: CATLEGGFQPQHF

J: TRBJ2-5
size: .
V: TRBV5-1
D: .
length: 14
DNA: TGCGCCAGCAGCTTGTACCCAAATCAAGAGGCCCAGTACTTC
CDR3: CASSLYPNQEAQYF

J: TRBJ1-2
size: .
V: TRBV19
D: .
length: 13
DNA: TGTGCCAGTAGTACCACACCTAACTATGGCTACACCTTC
CDR3: CASSTTPNYGYTF

J: TRBJ1-6
size: once
V: TRBV10-3
D: .
length: 16
DNA: TGTGCCATCAGTGATAACCAGAGGAGCTATAATTCACCCCTCCACTTT
CDR3: CAISDNQRSYNSPLHF

J: TRBJ2-7
size: .
V: TRBV5-1
D: .
length: 13
DNA: TGCGCCAGCAGCCCCTATGGTCCCTACGAGCAGTACTTC
CDR3: CASSPYGPYEQYF

J: TRBJ1-1
size: .
V: TRBV7-9
D: TRBD1
length: 13
DNA: TGTGCCACCGCTAAACAGGGGGGCACTGAAGCTTTCTTT
CDR3: CATAKQGGTEAFF

J: TRBJ2-1
size: .
V: TRBV3-1/TRBV3-2
D: .
length: 18
DNA: TGTGCCAGCAGCCAAGGGAGGGGGATAGGGCCCAGCTACAATGAGCAGTTCTTC
CDR3: CASSQGRGIGPSYNEQFF

J: TRBJ2-5
size: few
V: TRBV7-2
D: .
length: 14
DNA: TGTGCCAGCAGCCCCCAGAACATCCGGGGGACCCAGTACTTC
CDR3: CASSPQNIRGTQYF

J: TRBJ2-5
size: once
V: TRBV4-2
D: .
length: 14
DNA: TGTGCCAGCAGCCAAGCAATGAGGGGAGAGACCCAGTACTTC
CDR3: CASSQAMRGETQYF

J: TRBJ2-1
size: .
V: TRBV7-3
D: .
length: 15
DNA: TGTGCCAGCAGCCCCCAGGGTAGCTCCTACAATGAGCAGTTCTTC
CDR3: CASSPQGSSYNEQFF

J: TRBJ1-2
size: .
V: TRBV6-4
D: .
length: 14
DNA: TGTGCCAGCAGTGTCATGGCCGGGACCAGCGGCTACACCTTC
CDR3: CASSVMAGTSGYTF

J: TRBJ1-5
size: few
V: TRBV6-1
D: .
length: 15
DNA: TGTGCCAGCAGTGAATGGGGACTGCCCAATCAGCCCCAGCATTTT
CDR3: CASSEWGLPNQPQHF

J: TRBJ1-2
size: .
V: TRBV5-1
D: TRBD1
length: 14
DNA: TGCGCCAGCAGCGGGGGGACAGGTCAAGGAGGCTACACCTTC
CDR3: CASSGGTGQGGYTF

J: TRBJ2-1
size: .
V: TRBV28
D: TRBD2
length: 15
DNA: TGTGCCAGCAGCTCTAGCGGAACAGTTTCCAATGAGCAGTTCTTC
CDR3: CASSSSGTVSNEQFF

J: TRBJ1-1
size: .
V: TRBV15
D: .
length: 16
DNA: TGTGCCACCAGCAGAGGAACGGCTCGGGGGGCAACCGAAGCTTTCTTT
CDR3: CATSRGTARGATEAFF

J: TRBJ2-1
size: .
V: TRBV7-3
D: .
length: 14
DNA: TGTGCCAGCAGCAAGACATCCTCCTACAATGAGCAGTTCTTC
CDR3: CASSKTSSYNEQFF

J: TRBJ1-3
size: .
V: TRBV6-1
D: .
length: 14
DNA: TGTGCCAGCAGTGAACAAGGCTCTGGAAACACCATATATTTT
CDR3: CASSEQGSGNTIYF